Listed here is a single TCR beta chain. Sequencing was performed with immunoSEQ multiplex PCR; in TCRdb, only in-frame clones are kept and a portion is missing. The sample carries over 50,000 clones, around 83% recorded once. This specimen belongs to a study of PD-L1 blockade in urothelial cancer. At the level of the study: Researchers looked at the blood 3 weeks (second dose) and 6 weeks after treatment began. A median of approximately 150,000 T cells was found in the blood samples.

There were between 1 and 8 samples from each patient, taken pretreatment and on-treatment. Germline values: CDR1 SGHTA, CDR2 FQGNSA. The V gene end was trimmed by 6 bases and the J gene end by 9 bases; junction bases not matched to a gene: 11. The CDR3 contains 14 residues. The source of this sequence is a man aged 50 to 60 with urothelial cancer. The chain uses TRBV7-2 and TRBJ2-1, with TRBD2 identical over 7 bases. Sequencing was performed on PBMCs, taken around atezolizumab (anti-PD-L1) treatment. The CDR3 sequence is CASRQLAGVLEQFF. The DNA for the CDR3 is TGTGCCAGCAGACAACTTGCGGGAGTTCTTGAGCAGTTCTTC.